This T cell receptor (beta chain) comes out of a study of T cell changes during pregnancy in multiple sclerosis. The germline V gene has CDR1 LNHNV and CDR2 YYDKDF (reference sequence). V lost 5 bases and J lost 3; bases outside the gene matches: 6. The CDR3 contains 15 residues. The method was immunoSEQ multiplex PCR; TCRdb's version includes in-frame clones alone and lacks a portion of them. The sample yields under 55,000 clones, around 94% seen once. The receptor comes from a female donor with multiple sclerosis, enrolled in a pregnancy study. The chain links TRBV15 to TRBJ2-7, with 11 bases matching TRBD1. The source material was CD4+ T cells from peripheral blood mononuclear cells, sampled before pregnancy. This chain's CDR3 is CATSRSGTGGYEQYF. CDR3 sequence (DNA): TGTGCCACCAGCCGATCCGGGACAGGGGGCTACGAGCAGTACTTC.